The following is a T cell receptor (beta chain) sequence with its context. Its cognate antigen is unknown. The data stem from a study of shared clonotypes between healthy human individuals. Broader study findings: In contrast to clonotypes shared by all four donors, non-shared clonotypes had lower generation probabilities. Only a few donors were included, so the genetic and exposure-history diversity represented was limited.

Between the trimmed V and J ends, which lost 2 bases and 6 bases, there was a span of 14 bases. Germline assignment: CDR1 MNHEY and CDR2 SVGAGI. The length of the CDR3 is 14 residues. Naive CD8 cells, CD45RO-negative and positively selected for CCR7, excluded terminally differentiated effector memory CD45RA+ cells. Sequenced by immunoSEQ multiplex PCR; TCRdb stores in-frame clones only, minus some. The sample has roughly 2,000,000 clones; 85% to 95% are singletons. The rearrangement uses TRBV6-5 and TRBJ2-7, with TRBD1 as a possible D gene (6 bases). Specimen: naive CD8+ T cells sorted from blood. This receptor was taken from a man aged 18 to 30 in good health. CDR3 coding DNA: TGTGCCAGCAGTTACGGGCCGCTGGGGGCCGAGCAGTACTTC. It translates to CASSYGPLGAEQYF.